Presented here are 18 T cell receptor beta chains from one specimen sequenced in a study of T cells in Graves' hyperthyroidism and ophthalmopathy. Amplified TCR beta CDR3 regions came from RNA transcripts. Initially, a first-round RT-PCR of the TCR CDR3 employed the HTBI primer set. TCRdb ran MiXCR on the multiplex PCR reads and lists one entry per CDR3 protein. The sample lists about 480,000 distinct CDR3 sequences; around 22% were seen once. The source material was blood. Receptors originate from a woman between 25 and 40 years old with Graves' ophthalmopathy.

In this sample, this clonotype turned up many times. This sequence joins TRBV10-3 and TRBJ2-5; no reliable D call. Germline assignment: CDR1 ENHRY and CDR2 SYGVKD. The CDR3 contains 11 residues. Trimming took off 3 bases at V and 5 bases at J, with 4 bases between the two ends. The CDR3 coding sequence is TGTGCCATCAGTGATGTTGAGACCCAGTACTTC. It specifies CAISDVETQYF.

In this sample, this clonotype turned up a few times. The gene calls are TRBV10-3 and TRBJ1-1; perhaps TRBD1 as D (6 bases). The CDR3 spans 14 residues. Looked up from germline, CDR1 is ENHRY and CDR2 is SYGVKD. V was shortened by 11 bases and J by 1 base, with 17 bases between the two germline ends. This CDR3 reads CAPPRTGKNTEAFF. The CDR3 nucleotides read TGTGCCCCGCCCCGAACAGGGAAGAACACTGAAGCTTTCTTT.

The chain links TRBV12-3 or TRBV12-4 to TRBJ1-1; TRBD1 agrees at 8 bases. This CDR3 has 14 amino acids. The trim removed 3 bases at V and 5 bases at J, leaving 5 bases unmatched. CDR3 amino acids: CASSFAGGQTEAFF. In nucleotides, the CDR3 is TGTGCCAGCAGTTTTGCAGGGGGCCAAACTGAAGCTTTCTTT.

This clonotype was seen only a few times. V usage is TRBV30 and J usage is TRBJ2-7, with D unresolved. The CDR3 length is 16 residues. Germline V gene sequence: CDR1 GTSNPN, CDR2 SVGIG (reference sequence). Trimming pared 0 bases from V and 3 bases from J, leaving 18 bases between. CDR3 loop: CAWSVRLIGSIYEQYF. CDR3 sequence (DNA): TGTGCCTGGAGTGTACGGCTTATTGGGTCGATCTACGAGCAGTACTTC.

The V call is TRBV19, the J call TRBJ2-7, with TRBD1 as a possible D gene (6 bases). CDR1 and CDR2 (germline): LNHDA, SQIVND (reference sequence). There are 15 residues in the CDR3. V was clipped by 7 bases and J by 5 bases, with 21 bases between them. CDR3 sequence (DNA): TGTGCCAGTACGACAGCCGCTACAGGGAAGAACGAGCAGTACTTC. Translation gives CASTTAATGKNEQYF.

This clonotype was counted a few times. The chain employs TRBV15 and TRBJ1-2, with TRBD1 as a possible D gene (5 bases). Trimming took off 0 bases at V and 3 bases at J, with 8 bases between the two ends. Looked up from germline, CDR1 is LNHNV and CDR2 is YYDKDF (reference sequence). This CDR3 spans 14 amino acids. CDR3 amino acids: CATSRDRVDYGYTF. The CDR3 bases are TGTGCCACCAGCAGAGACAGGGTCGACTATGGCTACACCTTC.

The rearrangement joins TRBV20-1 to TRBJ2-5, with 10 bases identical to TRBD1. The CDR3 has 19 amino acids. Trimming took 3 bases from V and 0 from J; bases not matched to a gene: 16. Germline-derived CDR1 and CDR2 are DFQATT and SNEGSKA (reference sequence). In nucleotides, the CDR3 is TGCAGTGCTAGGCCCCGGGACAGGGGCCAACCAGGACACCAAGAGACCCAGTACTTC. It encodes CSARPRDRGQPGHQETQYF.

This clonotype was recorded many times. The rearrangement uses TRBV6-2 or TRBV6-3 and TRBJ1-2, with D unclear. Germline CDR1 and CDR2: MNHEY and SVGEGT. This CDR3 region has 13 residues. The V and J ends lost 6 bases and 3 bases respectively, with 11 bases between them. The CDR3 DNA is TGTGCCAGCAGCGAGACGACCGACTATGGCTACACCTTC. The encoded protein is CASSETTDYGYTF.

This clonotype was observed many times. The rearrangement joins TRBV5-1 to TRBJ1-1, with 7 bases matching TRBD1. The CDR3 loop spans 14 amino acids. J gave up 8 bases and V 4 bases, and 11 bases lay outside the gene matches. The V gene's germline CDR1 is SGHRS and CDR2 YFSETQ. The CDR3 sequence: CASSTGQPQGEAFF. In DNA form, the CDR3 reads TGCGCCAGCAGCACGGGACAGCCCCAGGGGGAAGCTTTCTTT. The complete variable domain, with remaining parts taken from reference TRBV5-1 and TRBJ1-1, reads KAGVTQTPRYLIKTRGQQVTLSCSPISGHRSVSWYQQTPGQGLQFLFEYFSETQRNKGNFPGRFSGRQFSNSRSEMNVSTLELGDSALYLCASSTGQPQGEAFFGQGTRLTVV.

This clonotype was seen repeatedly, ten times or more. The chain employs TRBV2 and TRBJ1-1; the D is unclear. Trimming took 2 bases from V and 0 from J, leaving 7 bases between them. Germline V lookup: CDR1 SNHLY, CDR2 FYNNEI. The CDR3 consists of 14 residues. In nucleotides, the CDR3 is TGTGCCAGCAGTGAACAACAGATGAACACTGAAGCTTTCTTT. Its protein is CASSEQQMNTEAFF.

This clonotype showed up just a few times. V is TRBV6-1 and J is TRBJ2-7; TRBD2 might be the D (6 bases). V lost 6 bases and J lost 3, with 15 bases in between. Germline-derived CDR1 and CDR2 are MNHNS and SASEGT. The CDR3 is 14 amino acids. CDR3 sequence reads: CASSETRLHYEQYF. In DNA, the CDR3 is TGTGCCAGCAGCGAGACTAGACTTCACTACGAGCAGTACTTC.

The gene calls are TRBV29-1 and TRBJ2-2; perhaps TRBD1 as D (6 bases). Trimming pared 6 bases from V and 3 bases from J, leaving 11 bases between. Looked up from germline, CDR1 is SQVTM and CDR2 is ANQGSEA. The CDR3 spans 13 residues. CDR3 DNA sequence: TGCAGCGTAGTGACAGGAGACACCGGGGAGCTGTTTTTT. Protein sequence: CSVVTGDTGELFF.

This clonotype has a count of ten or more. V is TRBV11-1 and J is TRBJ2-7; D call uncertain. The length of the CDR3 is 13 residues. Trimming shortened V by 1 base and J by 3 bases, and 7 bases separated the two germline ends. From germline, CDR1 is SGHAT and CDR2 FQDESV (reference sequence). The CDR3 DNA sequence: TGTGCCAGCAGCTTAGGAGAAATCTACGAGCAGTACTTC. Its translation: CASSLGEIYEQYF.

This clonotype was observed at least ten times. The V call is TRBV29-1, the J call TRBJ2-7, with D perhaps matching TRBD1 (6 bases). The CDR3 sequence is 12 residues long. Germline V lookup: CDR1 SQVTM, CDR2 ANQGSEA. With 6 bases removed from V and 0 bases from J, the gap between germline ends came to 9 bases. Here the CDR3 DNA reads TGCAGCGTACAGGGCTACTCCTACGAGCAGTACTTC. Its translation: CSVQGYSYEQYF.

The chain links TRBV12-3 or TRBV12-4 to TRBJ2-3; no firm D call. The CDR3 consists of 16 residues. Trimming took 1 base from V and 2 from J, leaving 13 bases between them. CDR3 region: CASSLVPVVATDTQYF. The CDR3 DNA reads as TGTGCCAGCAGTTTAGTCCCGGTAGTTGCCACAGATACGCAGTATTTT.

This clonotype has a count of ten or more. The rearrangement links TRBV28 to TRBJ2-7; 9 bases map to TRBD1. J was trimmed by 5 bases and V by 5 bases; bases with no gene match: 4. CDR3 size: 13 residues. Germline V gene lookup returns CDR1 MDHEN and CDR2 SYDVKM. Here the CDR3 DNA reads TGTGCCAGCAGTGTAGGACAGGGGAACGAGCAGTACTTC. Amino acid sequence: CASSVGQGNEQYF.

This clonotype was observed at least ten times. The rearrangement uses TRBV20-1 and TRBJ1-5; possible D gene TRBD1, 5 bases. This CDR3 has 16 amino acids. The ends were cut back, 0 bases at V and 5 bases at J, with 17 bases in the middle. Germline V gene sequence: CDR1 DFQATT, CDR2 SNEGSKA (reference sequence). CDR3 DNA: TGCAGTGCTAGAGATCGGTCGTCGGACACCTATCAGCCCCAGCATTTT. Amino acids: CSARDRSSDTYQPQHF.

Ten or more counts support this clonotype. The rearrangement joins TRBV6-5 to TRBJ1-1; possible D gene TRBD1, 5 bases. The CDR3 contains 15 residues. CDR1 MNHEY and CDR2 SVGAGI come from the germline V gene. V lost 4 bases and J lost 0, with 12 bases in between. The CDR3 DNA follows: TGTGCCAGCAGTTTACCCGGGACTTTGAACACTGAAGCTTTCTTT. Translating gives CASSLPGTLNTEAFF.